The rows below give T cell receptor beta chains drawn from one sample of a study of regulatory T cells in long-lasting Graves disease. Via MiXCR, TCRdb re-called the multiplex PCR reads, giving one row per CDR3 protein. In the table there are 450,000 or so distinct CDR3 sequences, roughly 22% of which are singletons. The input for sequencing was peripheral blood mononuclear cells (PBMCs), taken when the disease was refractory, from a patient treated with antithyroid drugs. The receptors originated from a female donor with Graves disease. Both conserved end residues are part of each CDR3. The order of the fields is CDR3 length, J gene, V gene, CDR3 protein.

14 TRBJ1-2 TRBV7-2 CASSLTEALYGYTF
14 TRBJ2-2 TRBV28 CAGRDGQNTGELFF
17 TRBJ2-2 TRBV7-9 CASSLTAGLAFTGELFF
13 TRBJ1-1 TRBV12-3/TRBV12-4 CASSPQGVTEAFF
12 TRBJ2-7 TRBV2 CASSGQFYEQYF
13 TRBJ1-1 TRBV10-3 CAISFGDRDEAFF
11 TRBJ1-1 TRBV6-2/TRBV6-3 CASSPDRRAFF
16 TRBJ1-5 TRBV6-6 CASSSFEGPGEQPQHF
13 TRBJ2-7 TRBV28 CASSRTGMYEQYF
18 TRBJ2-5 TRBV7-2 CASSRPRASGRHQETQYF
12 TRBJ1-3 TRBV6-1 CASEGSGNTIYF
12 TRBJ1-1 TRBV12-3/TRBV12-4 CASSLGGVEAFF
14 TRBJ1-3 TRBV20-1 CSARSPRGDNTIYF
14 TRBJ2-5 TRBV24-1 CATSDTVKKETQYF
13 TRBJ2-7 TRBV12-3/TRBV12-4 CASSFQGSGEQYF
14 TRBJ2-2 TRBV2 CASRYRGNTGELFF